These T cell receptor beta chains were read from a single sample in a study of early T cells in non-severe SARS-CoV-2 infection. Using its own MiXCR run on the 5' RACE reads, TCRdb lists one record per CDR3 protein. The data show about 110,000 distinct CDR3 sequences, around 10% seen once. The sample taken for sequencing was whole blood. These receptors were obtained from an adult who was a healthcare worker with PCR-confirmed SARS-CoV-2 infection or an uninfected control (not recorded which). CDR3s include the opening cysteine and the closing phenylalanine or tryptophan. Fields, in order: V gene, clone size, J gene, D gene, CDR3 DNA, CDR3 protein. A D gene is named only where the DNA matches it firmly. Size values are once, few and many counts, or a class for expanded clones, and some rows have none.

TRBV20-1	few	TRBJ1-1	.	TGCAGTGCTAGGCCCGTGAACACTGAAGCTTTCTTT	CSARPVNTEAFF
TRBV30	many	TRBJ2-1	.	TGTGCCTGGAGTCCAAATTACAATGAGCAGTTCTTC	CAWSPNYNEQFF
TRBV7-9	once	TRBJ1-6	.	TGTGCCAGCAGTCGAAAGTGGGGCTTGGACCCACCCCTCCACTTT	CASSRKWGLDPPLHF
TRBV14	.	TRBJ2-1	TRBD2	TGTGCCAGCAACCAACTAGCGGGAGGGTTTGAGCAGTTCTTC	CASNQLAGGFEQFF
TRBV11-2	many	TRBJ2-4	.	TGTGCCAGCAGCTTAGGGGTCGGGCCCTCAGCCAAAAACATTCAGTACTTC	CASSLGVGPSAKNIQYF
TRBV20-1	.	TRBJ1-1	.	TGCAGTGCTAGAGGGAGCACTCAGGCCTGGACTGAAGCTTTCTTT	CSARGSTQAWTEAFF
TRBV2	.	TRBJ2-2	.	TGTGCCAGCAAACCGGAACCTAACACCGGGGAGCTGTTTTTT	CASKPEPNTGELFF
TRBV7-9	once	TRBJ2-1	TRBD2	TGTGCCAGCAGCATACCCCAAAGCGGGGGGCCCAACAATGAGCAGTTCTTC	CASSIPQSGGPNNEQFF
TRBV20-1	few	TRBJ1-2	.	TGCAGTGCTGGGGGAGGGGATGGCTACACCTTC	CSAGGGDGYTF
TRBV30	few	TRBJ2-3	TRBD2	TGTGCCTGGAGTGGTACTAGCGGGGCGAGCACAGATACGCAGTATTTT	CAWSGTSGASTDTQYF
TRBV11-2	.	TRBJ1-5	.	TGTGCCAGCAGCTTAGATTGGGGACAGCCCCAGCATTTT	CASSLDWGQPQHF
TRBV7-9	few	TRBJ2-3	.	TGTGCCAGCAGCTTAGGGTCTGCGCCAGGCGGGTCAGATACGCAGTATTTT	CASSLGSAPGGSDTQYF
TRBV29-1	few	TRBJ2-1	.	TGCAGCGTTGGGGGTGAGCGGTACAATGAGCAGTTCTTC	CSVGGERYNEQFF
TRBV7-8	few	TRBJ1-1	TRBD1	TGTGCCAGCAGCCCACGGACAGGGTCGTCATACACTGAAGCTTTCTTT	CASSPRTGSSYTEAFF
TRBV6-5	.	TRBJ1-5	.	TGTGCCAGCAGTTCCTCAAGACTGGACCAGCCCCAGCATTTT	CASSSSRLDQPQHF
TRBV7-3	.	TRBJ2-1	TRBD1	TGTGCCAGCAGCTTATCGACAGGGGGTAATGAGCAGTTCTTC	CASSLSTGGNEQFF
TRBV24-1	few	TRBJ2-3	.	TGTGCCACCAGTGACCGACCGTCGCATACGCAGTATTTT	CATSDRPSHTQYF
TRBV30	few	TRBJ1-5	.	TGTGCCTGGAGTCTAGACATTAGCAATCAGCCCCAGCATTTT	CAWSLDISNQPQHF
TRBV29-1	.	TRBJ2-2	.	TGCAGCGTTGGAGCCGGAACCGGGGAGCTGTTTTTT	CSVGAGTGELFF
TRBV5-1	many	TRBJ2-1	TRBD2	TGCGCCAGCAGCCCGGGACTAGCGGGGGGGAGGAATGAGCAGTTCTTC	CASSPGLAGGRNEQFF
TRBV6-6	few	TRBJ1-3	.	TGTGCCAGCAGTTTCCAATCTCACGTGGACACCATATATTTT	CASSFQSHVDTIYF
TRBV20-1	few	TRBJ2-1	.	TGCAGTGCTTCTGGGACGCTGAGGAATGAGCAGTTCTTC	CSASGTLRNEQFF
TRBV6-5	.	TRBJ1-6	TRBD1	TGTGCCAGCAGTTCAACCGGGACAGCGGATTCACCCCTCCACTTT	CASSSTGTADSPLHF
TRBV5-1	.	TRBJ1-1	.	TGCGCCAGCAGCTTGGCATGGGGCGGGGATGAAGCTTTATTT	CASSLAWGGDEALF
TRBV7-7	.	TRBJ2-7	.	TGTGCTAGCAGCTTAGCGGAGAGGCCATCCCCCTACGAGCAGTACTTC	CASSLAERPSPYEQYF
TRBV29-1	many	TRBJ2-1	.	TGCAGCGTTGATGGCGTGCGGTACAATGAGCAGTTCTTC	CSVDGVRYNEQFF
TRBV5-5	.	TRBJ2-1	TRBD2	TGTGCCAGCAGCTCATTAGCGGGAGTCACCTACAATGAGCAGTTCTTC	CASSSLAGVTYNEQFF
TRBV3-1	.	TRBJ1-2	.	TGTGCCAGCAGCCAAGGCTCCACGGAGAGGGCAAGTGGCTACACCTTC	CASSQGSTERASGYTF
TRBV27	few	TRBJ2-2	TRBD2	TGTGCCAGCAGTTTGGGAGGGCCCCCCCCCGGGGAGCTGTTTTTT	CASSLGGPPPGELFF
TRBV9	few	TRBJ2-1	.	TGTGCCAGCAGCGTAGAGGCAAGTGAGCAGTTCTTC	CASSVEASEQFF
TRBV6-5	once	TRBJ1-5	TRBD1	TGTGCCAGCAGCCCTCGGACAGGGGGAAGGTATAGCAATCAGCCCCAGCATTTT	CASSPRTGGRYSNQPQHF
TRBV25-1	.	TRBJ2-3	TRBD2	TGTGCCAGCAGTGGGCCAGCGGGGGGCACAGATACGCAGTATTTT	CASSGPAGGTDTQYF
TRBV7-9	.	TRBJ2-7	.	TGTGCCAGCAGCTCAACAGGTCACCCCGGTTCCTACGAGCAGTACTTC	CASSSTGHPGSYEQYF
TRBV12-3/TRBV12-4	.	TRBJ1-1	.	TGTGCCAGCAGTTTTTCAGTCGCTGAAGCTTTCTTT	CASSFSVAEAFF
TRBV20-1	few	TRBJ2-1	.	TGCAGTGTTTGGGCTGGTGAGCAGTTCTTC	CSVWAGEQFF
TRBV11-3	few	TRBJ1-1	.	TGTGCCAGCAGGCTGAACACTGAAGCTTTCTTT	CASRLNTEAFF
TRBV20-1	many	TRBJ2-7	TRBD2	TGCAGTGCGACCCGTGGGCTAGCGGGAAATTACGATGGGGGCGAGCAGTACTTC	CSATRGLAGNYDGGEQYF
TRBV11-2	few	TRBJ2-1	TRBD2	TGTGCCAGCAGCTTAGTAGCGGGGGGGCTCCACAATGAGCAGTTCTTC	CASSLVAGGLHNEQFF
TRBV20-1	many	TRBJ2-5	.	TGCAGTGCTAGAGAGGGCGGGCCTTGGGAGACCCAGTACTTC	CSAREGGPWETQYF
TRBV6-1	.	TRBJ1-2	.	TGTGCCAGCAGTGTAGTCCACACCTTC	CASSVVHTF
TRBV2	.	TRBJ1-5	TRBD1	TGTGCCAGCAGCGTCCTGGACAGGGGGGATCAGCCCCAGCATTTT	CASSVLDRGDQPQHF
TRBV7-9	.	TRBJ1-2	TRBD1	TGTGCCAGCAGCCGAGGGACAGGGGGCGAGAATGGCTACACCTTC	CASSRGTGGENGYTF
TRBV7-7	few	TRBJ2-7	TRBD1	TGTGCTAGCAGCTTAGGGACAGGGGTAGACGAGCAGTACTTC	CASSLGTGVDEQYF
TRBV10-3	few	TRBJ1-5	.	TGTGCCATCACTCTCCTTCGGGTCCTGGATAGCAATCAGCCCCAGCATTTT	CAITLLRVLDSNQPQHF
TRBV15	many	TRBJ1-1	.	TGTGCCACCAGCAGAATGTGGGAGCAACCCGAAGCTTTCTTT	CATSRMWEQPEAFF
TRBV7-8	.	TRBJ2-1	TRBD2	TGTGCCAGCAGCTTGGTAGCGGGGGGCCACAATGAGCAGTTCTTC	CASSLVAGGHNEQFF
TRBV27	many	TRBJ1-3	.	TGTGCCAGCAGTTTACTGGGCGGAAACACCATATATTTT	CASSLLGGNTIYF
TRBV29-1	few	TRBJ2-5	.	TGCAGCGTTACTCTCTCAACCCTCGGGGAGACCCAGTACTTC	CSVTLSTLGETQYF
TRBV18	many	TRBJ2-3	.	TGTGCCAGCTCACCACAAGTTCGGGGGGCTTACACAGATACGCAGTATTTT	CASSPQVRGAYTDTQYF
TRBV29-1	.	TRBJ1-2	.	TGCAGCCCATGCCCCTATGGCTACACCTTC	CSPCPYGYTF
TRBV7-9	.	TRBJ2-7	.	TGTGCCAGCAGCCGCGCCCTTGTACCCTACGAGCAGTACTTC	CASSRALVPYEQYF
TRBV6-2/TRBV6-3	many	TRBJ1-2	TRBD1	TGTGCCAGCAGTTCAAGGGACAGCCTACATGGCTACACCTTC	CASSSRDSLHGYTF
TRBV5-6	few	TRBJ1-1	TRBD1	TGTGCCAGCAGCCAGACAGGGGGCCAGGACACTGAAGCTTTCTTT	CASSQTGGQDTEAFF
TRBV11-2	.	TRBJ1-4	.	TGTGCCAGCAGCTTAGCCGGTGCAACTAATGAAAAACTGTTTTTT	CASSLAGATNEKLFF
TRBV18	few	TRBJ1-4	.	TGTGCCAGCTCACCACCGGATGAAAAACTGTTTTTT	CASSPPDEKLFF
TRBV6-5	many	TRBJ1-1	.	TGTGCCAGCAGTTCCCCTCTTTCGGACGGCACTGAAGCTTTCTTT	CASSSPLSDGTEAFF
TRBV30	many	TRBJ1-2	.	TGTGCCTGGAGTGAAGGGGCCCTATATGGCTACACCTTC	CAWSEGALYGYTF